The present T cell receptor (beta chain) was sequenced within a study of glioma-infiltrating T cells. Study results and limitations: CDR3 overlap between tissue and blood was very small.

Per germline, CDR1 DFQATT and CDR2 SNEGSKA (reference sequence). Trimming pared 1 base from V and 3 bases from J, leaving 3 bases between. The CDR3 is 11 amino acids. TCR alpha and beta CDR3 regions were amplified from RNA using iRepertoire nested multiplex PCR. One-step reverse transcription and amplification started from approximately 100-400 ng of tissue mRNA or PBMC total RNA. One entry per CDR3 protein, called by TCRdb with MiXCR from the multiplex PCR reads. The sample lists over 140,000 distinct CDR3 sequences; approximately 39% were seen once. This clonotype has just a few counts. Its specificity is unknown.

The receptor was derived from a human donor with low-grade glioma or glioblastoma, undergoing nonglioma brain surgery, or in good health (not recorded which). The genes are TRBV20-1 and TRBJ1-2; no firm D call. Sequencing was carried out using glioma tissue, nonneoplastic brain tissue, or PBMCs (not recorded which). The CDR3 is CSARVDYGYTF. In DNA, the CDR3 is TGCAGTGCTAGAGTGGACTATGGCTACACCTTC.